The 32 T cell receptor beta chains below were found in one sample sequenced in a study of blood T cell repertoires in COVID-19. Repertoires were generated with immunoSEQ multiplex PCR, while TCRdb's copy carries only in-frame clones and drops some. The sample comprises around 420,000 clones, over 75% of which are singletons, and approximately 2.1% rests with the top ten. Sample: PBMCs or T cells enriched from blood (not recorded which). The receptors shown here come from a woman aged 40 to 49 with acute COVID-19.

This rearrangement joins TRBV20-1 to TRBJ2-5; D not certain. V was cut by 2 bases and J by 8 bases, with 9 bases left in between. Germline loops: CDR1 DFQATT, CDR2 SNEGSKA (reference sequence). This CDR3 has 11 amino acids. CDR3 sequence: CSARSEATQYF. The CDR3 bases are TGCAGTGCTAGATCTGAGGCCACCCAGTACTTC.

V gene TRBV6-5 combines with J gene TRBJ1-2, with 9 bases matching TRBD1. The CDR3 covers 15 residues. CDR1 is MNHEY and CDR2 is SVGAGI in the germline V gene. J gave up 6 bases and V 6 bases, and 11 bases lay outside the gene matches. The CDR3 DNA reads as TGTGCCAGCAGACGTACAGGGGGCGCAAGGAATGGCTACACCTTC. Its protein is CASRRTGGARNGYTF.

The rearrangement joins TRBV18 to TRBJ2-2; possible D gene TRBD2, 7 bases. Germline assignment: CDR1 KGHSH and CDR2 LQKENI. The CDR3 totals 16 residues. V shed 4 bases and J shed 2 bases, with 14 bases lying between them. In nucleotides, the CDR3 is TGTGCCAGCTCACGGGGGCCAGCGGGAAACACCGGGGAGCTGTTTTTT. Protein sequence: CASSRGPAGNTGELFF.

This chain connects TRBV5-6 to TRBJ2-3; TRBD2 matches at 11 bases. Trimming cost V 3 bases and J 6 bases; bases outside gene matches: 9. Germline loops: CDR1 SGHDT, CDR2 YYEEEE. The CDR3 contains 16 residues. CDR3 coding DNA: TGTGCCAGCAGCTCACGACTAGCGGGGAGGGCGGATACGCAGTATTTT. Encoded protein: CASSSRLAGRADTQYF.

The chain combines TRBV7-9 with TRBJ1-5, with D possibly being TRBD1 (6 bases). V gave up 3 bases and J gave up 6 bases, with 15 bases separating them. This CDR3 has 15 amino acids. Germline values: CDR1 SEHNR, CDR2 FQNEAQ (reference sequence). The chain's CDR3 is CASSFHGGAGQPQHF. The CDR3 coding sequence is TGTGCCAGCAGCTTTCATGGGGGGGCCGGTCAGCCCCAGCATTTT.

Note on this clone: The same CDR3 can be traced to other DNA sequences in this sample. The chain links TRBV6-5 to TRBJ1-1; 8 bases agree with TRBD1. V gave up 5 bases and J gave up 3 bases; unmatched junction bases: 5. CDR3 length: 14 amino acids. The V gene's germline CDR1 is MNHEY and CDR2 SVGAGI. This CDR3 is CASSRTGRDTEAFF. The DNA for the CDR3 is TGTGCCAGCAGTAGGACAGGGAGGGACACTGAAGCTTTCTTT.

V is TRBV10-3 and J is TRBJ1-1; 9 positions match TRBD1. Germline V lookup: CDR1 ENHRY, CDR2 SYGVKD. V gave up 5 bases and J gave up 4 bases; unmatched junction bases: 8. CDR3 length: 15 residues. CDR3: CAISPDRGRGTEAFF. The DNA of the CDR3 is TGTGCCATCAGTCCGGACAGGGGTCGGGGCACTGAAGCTTTCTTT.

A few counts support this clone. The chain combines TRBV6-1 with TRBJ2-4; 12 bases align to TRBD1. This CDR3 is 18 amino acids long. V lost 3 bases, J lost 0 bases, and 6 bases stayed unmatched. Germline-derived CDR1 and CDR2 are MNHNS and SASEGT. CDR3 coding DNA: TGTGCCAGCAGTGAGTCCGGGACAGGGGGCGTAGCCAAAAACATTCAGTACTTC. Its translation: CASSESGTGGVAKNIQYF.

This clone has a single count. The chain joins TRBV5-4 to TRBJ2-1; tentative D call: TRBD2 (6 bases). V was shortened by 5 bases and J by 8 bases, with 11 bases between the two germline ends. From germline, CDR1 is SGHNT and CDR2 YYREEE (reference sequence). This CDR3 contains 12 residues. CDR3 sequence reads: CASSPREDEQFF. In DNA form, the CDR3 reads TGTGCCAGCAGTCCCAGGGAGGATGAGCAGTTCTTC.

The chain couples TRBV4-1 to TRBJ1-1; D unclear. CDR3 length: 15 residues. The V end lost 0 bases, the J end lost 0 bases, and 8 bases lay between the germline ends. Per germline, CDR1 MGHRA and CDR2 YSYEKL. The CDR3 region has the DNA TGCGCCAGCAGCCAAGATTTGTCAGTGAACACTGAAGCTTTCTTT. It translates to CASSQDLSVNTEAFF.

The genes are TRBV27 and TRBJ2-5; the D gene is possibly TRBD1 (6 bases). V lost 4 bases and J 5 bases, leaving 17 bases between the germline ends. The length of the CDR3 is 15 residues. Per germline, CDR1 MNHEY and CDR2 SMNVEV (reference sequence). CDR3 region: CASSSPYRVGETQYF. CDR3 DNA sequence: TGTGCCAGCAGTTCCCCGTACAGGGTCGGGGAGACCCAGTACTTC.

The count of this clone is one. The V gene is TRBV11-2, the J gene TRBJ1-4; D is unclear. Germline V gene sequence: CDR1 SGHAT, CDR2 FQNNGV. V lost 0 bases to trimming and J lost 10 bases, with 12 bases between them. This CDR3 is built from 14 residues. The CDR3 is CASSLDWATGKLFF. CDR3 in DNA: TGTGCCAGCAGCTTAGACTGGGCTACTGGAAAACTGTTTTTT.

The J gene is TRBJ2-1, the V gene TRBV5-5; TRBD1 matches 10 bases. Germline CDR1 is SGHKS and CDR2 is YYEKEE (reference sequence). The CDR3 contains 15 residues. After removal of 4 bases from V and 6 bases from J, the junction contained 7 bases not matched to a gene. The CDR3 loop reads CASSIRTGGSNEQFF. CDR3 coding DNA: TGTGCCAGCAGCATACGGACAGGGGGAAGCAATGAGCAGTTCTTC.

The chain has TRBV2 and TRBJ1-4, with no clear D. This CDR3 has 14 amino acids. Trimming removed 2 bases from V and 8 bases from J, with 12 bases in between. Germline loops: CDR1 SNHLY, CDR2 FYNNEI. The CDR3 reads CASSEWGRGEKLFF. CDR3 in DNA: TGTGCCAGCAGTGAATGGGGTCGAGGGGAAAAACTGTTTTTT.

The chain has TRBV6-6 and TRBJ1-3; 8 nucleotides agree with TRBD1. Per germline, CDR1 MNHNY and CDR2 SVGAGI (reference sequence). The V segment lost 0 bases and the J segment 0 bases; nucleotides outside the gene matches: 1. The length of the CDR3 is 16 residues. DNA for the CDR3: TGTGCCAGCAGTTACTCGGACAGGGACTCTGGAAACACCATATATTTT. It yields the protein CASSYSDRDSGNTIYF.

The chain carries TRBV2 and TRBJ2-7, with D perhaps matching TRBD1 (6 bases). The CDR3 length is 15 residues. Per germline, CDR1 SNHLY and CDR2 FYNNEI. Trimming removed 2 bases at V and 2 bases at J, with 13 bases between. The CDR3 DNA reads TGTGCCAGCAGTGAAATGCAGGGGTTAGCCTACGAGCAGTACTTC. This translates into CASSEMQGLAYEQYF.

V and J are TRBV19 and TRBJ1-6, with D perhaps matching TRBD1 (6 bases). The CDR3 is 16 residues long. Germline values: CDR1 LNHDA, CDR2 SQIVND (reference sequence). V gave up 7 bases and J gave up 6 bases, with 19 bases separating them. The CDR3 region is CASTKSRTEANSPLHF. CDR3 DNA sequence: TGTGCCAGTACCAAGTCCCGGACAGAAGCTAATTCACCCCTCCACTTT.

Here the CDR3 reads CASSDWDTNNSPLHF. CDR3 in DNA: TGTGCCAGCAGTGACTGGGACACAAATAATTCACCCCTCCACTTT. This rearrangement joins TRBV27 to TRBJ1-6, with a tentative D call TRBD1 (6 bases). The CDR3 is 15 residues long. CDR1 and CDR2 (germline): MNHEY, SMNVEV (reference sequence). The V and J ends lost 5 bases and 5 bases respectively, with 13 bases between them.

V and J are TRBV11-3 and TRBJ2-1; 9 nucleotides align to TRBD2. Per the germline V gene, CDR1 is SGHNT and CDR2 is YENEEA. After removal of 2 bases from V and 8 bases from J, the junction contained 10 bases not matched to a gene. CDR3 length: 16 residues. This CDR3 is CASSLRWRGGRDEQFF. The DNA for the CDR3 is TGTGCCAGCAGCTTAAGGTGGCGGGGGGGCCGCGATGAGCAGTTCTTC. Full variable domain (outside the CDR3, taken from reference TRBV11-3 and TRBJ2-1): EAGVVQSPRYKIIEKKQPVAFWCNPISGHNTLYWYLQNLGQGPELLIRYENEEAVDDSQLPKDRFSAERLKGVDSTLKIQPAELGDSAVYLCASSLRWRGGRDEQFFGPGTRLTVL.

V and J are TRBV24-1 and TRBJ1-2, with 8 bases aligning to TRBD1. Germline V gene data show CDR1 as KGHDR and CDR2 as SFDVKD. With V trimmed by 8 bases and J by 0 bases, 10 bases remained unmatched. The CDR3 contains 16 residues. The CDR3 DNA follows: TGTGCCACCAAGGGACAGGCATTTCTACCTAACTATGGCTACACCTTC. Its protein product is CATKGQAFLPNYGYTF.

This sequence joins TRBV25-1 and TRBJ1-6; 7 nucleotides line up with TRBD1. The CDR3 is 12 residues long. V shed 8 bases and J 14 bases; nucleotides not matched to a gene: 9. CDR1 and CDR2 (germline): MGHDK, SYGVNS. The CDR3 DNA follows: TGTGCCAGCGGCAGAACAGGGGCTGCCCTCCACTTT. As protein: CASGRTGAALHF. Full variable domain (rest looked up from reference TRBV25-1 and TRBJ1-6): EADIYQTPRYLVIGTGKKITLECSQTMGHDKMYWYQQDPGMELHLIHYSYGVNSTEKGDLSSESTVSRIRTEHFPLTLESARPSHTSQYLCASGRTGAALHFGNGTRLTVT.

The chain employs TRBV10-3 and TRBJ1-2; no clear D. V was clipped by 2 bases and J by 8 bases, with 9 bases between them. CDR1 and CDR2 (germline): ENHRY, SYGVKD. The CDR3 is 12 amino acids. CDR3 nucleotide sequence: TGTGCCATCAGTGAGATGGAGGGAGGCTACACCTTC. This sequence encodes CAISEMEGGYTF.

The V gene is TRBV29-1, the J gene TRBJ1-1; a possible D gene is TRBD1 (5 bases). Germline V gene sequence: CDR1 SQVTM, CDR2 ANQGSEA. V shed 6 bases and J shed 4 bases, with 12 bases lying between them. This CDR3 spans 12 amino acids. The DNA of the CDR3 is TGCAGCGTAGCCACAGGTAGCACTGAAGCTTTCTTT. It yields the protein CSVATGSTEAFF.

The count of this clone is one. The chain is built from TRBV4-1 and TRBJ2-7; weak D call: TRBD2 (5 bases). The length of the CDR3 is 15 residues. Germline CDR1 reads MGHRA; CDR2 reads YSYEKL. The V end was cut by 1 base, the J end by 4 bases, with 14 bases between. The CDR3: CASSQGVASMYEQYF. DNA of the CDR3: TGCGCCAGCAGCCAAGGGGTCGCTAGCATGTACGAGCAGTACTTC.

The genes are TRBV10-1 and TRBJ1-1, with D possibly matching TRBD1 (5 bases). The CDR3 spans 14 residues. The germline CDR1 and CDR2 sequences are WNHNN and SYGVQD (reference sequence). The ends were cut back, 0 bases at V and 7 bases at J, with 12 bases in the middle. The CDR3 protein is CASSESGRASEAFF. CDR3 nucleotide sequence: TGCGCCAGCAGTGAGTCGGGCAGGGCCAGTGAAGCTTTCTTT.

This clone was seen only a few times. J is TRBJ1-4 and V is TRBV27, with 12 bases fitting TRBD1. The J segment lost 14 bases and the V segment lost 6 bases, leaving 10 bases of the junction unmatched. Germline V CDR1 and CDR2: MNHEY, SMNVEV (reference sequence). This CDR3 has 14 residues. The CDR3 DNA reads TGTGCCAGCAGGGGAGGTGGGGGACAGGGGGCTCTGTTTTTT. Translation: CASRGGGGQGALFF.

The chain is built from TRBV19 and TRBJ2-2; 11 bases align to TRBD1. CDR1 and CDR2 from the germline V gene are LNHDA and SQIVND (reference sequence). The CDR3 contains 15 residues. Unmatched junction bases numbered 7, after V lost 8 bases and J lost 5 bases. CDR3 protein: CASRAGQGVTGELFF. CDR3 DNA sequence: TGTGCCAGTCGGGCGGGACAGGGGGTTACCGGGGAGCTGTTTTTT.

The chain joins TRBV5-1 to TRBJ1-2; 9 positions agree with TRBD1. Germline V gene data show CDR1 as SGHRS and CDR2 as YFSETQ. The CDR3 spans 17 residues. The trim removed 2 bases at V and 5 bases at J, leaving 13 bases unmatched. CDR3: CASSLGQGNLNPYGYTF. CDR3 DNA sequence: TGCGCCAGCAGCTTAGGACAGGGGAACCTGAACCCTTATGGCTACACCTTC.

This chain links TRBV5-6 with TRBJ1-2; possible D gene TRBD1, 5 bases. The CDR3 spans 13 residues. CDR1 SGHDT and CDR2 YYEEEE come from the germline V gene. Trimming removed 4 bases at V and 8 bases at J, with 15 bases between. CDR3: CASSPPGQGGYTF. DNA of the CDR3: TGTGCCAGCAGCCCCCCCGGCCAGGGCGGCTACACCTTC.

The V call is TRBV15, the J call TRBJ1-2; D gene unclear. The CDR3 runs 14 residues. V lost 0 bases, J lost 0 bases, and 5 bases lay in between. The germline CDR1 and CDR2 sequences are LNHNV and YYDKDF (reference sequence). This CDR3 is CATSRERTNYGYTF. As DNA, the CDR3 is TGTGCCACCAGCAGAGAGCGGACTAACTATGGCTACACCTTC.

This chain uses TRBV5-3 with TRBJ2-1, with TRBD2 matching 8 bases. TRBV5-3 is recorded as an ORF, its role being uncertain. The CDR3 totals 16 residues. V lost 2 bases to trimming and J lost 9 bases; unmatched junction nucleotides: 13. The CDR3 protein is CARSLPGLVLLGEQFF. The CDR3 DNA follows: TGTGCCAGAAGCTTACCGGGACTAGTACTTCTTGGTGAGCAGTTCTTC.

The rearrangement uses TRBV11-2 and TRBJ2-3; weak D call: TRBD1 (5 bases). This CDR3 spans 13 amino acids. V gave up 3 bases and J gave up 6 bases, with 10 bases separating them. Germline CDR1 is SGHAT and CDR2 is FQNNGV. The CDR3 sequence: CASSFRAGDTQYF. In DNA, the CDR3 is TGTGCCAGCAGCTTCAGGGCCGGGGATACGCAGTATTTT.